The 19 T cell receptor beta chains reported below all come from one sample, sequenced in a study of T cells in Graves' hyperthyroidism and ophthalmopathy. The CDR3 regions of TCR beta were amplified from RNA transcripts. An initial round of RT-PCR targeting the TCR CDR3 relied on the HTBI primer set. TCRdb called the multiplex PCR reads again in MiXCR, with one record for every CDR3 protein. The sample holds 640,000 or so distinct CDR3 sequences, approximately 15% seen once. The sequencing input was blood. The receptor set was obtained from a woman aged 40 to 50 with Graves' ophthalmopathy.

The sample holds many counts of this clonotype. The conserved closing phenylalanine or tryptophan is absent in this CDR3, likely reflecting a read error. For the CDR3, the DNA is TGTGCCAGCAGTTTGAGAGGCCGGGACAAAAAAGAGACCCAGTACATC. Protein product: CASSLRGRDKKETQYI. This chain links TRBV28 with TRBJ2-5; possible D gene TRBD1, 6 bases. V lost 3 bases to trimming and J lost 3 bases, with 17 bases between them. Germline V gives CDR1 MDHEN, CDR2 SYDVKM. CDR3 length equals 16 residues.

This clonotype was recorded at least ten times. The chain carries TRBV28 and TRBJ2-4, with D possibly TRBD1 on 6 matching bases. Germline V gene data show CDR1 as MDHEN and CDR2 as SYDVKM. Between the trimmed V and J ends, which lost 5 bases and 0 bases, there was a span of 14 bases. There are 16 residues in the CDR3. CDR3 DNA sequence: TGTGCCAGCAGTCCCCACAGGGTCCTAGCCAAAAACATTCAGTACTTC. This sequence encodes CASSPHRVLAKNIQYF.

This clonotype was seen at least ten times. The chain carries TRBV15 and TRBJ2-5, with 7 bases identical to TRBD2. Germline V CDR1 and CDR2: LNHNV, YYDKDF (reference sequence). The trim removed 0 bases at V and 5 bases at J, leaving 12 bases unmatched. The CDR3 totals 17 residues. CDR3 sequence (DNA): TGTGCCACCAGCAGAGATGGGGGGAGGGCGGATGAGGAGACCCAGTACTTC. Its translation is CATSRDGGRADEETQYF.

This clonotype has at least ten counts. This rearrangement joins TRBV2 to TRBJ2-6; D gene uncertain. V was clipped by 1 base and J by 0 bases, with 19 bases between them. The CDR3 is 20 amino acids. Germline CDR1 reads SNHLY; CDR2 reads FYNNEI. DNA of the CDR3: TGTGCCAGCAGTGAAGAAGGCGACACAGTGTGGGACTCTGGGGCCAACGTCCTGACTTTC. Its protein product is CASSEEGDTVWDSGANVLTF.

This clonotype was observed at least ten times. The CDR3 loop is CASSEAAIQYF. The CDR3 DNA sequence: TGTGCCAGCAGTGAAGCGGCTATTCAGTACTTC. The chain has TRBV6-1 and TRBJ2-4; D is unresolved. The CDR3 runs 11 residues. The germline gives CDR1 MNHNS, CDR2 SASEGT. The V and J ends lost 0 bases and 10 bases respectively, with 4 bases between them.

The table lists this clonotype with a few counts. This sequence joins TRBV20-1 and TRBJ2-5; TRBD2 matches at 8 bases. Germline trimming cut 3 bases from V and 4 bases from J; bases unmatched to any gene: 4. Germline V gives CDR1 DFQATT, CDR2 SNEGSKA (reference sequence). This CDR3 has 13 amino acids. This chain's CDR3 is CSASRRGGETQYF. The CDR3 DNA sequence: TGCAGTGCTAGCAGACGGGGGGGAGAGACCCAGTACTTC.

The chain has TRBV27 and TRBJ1-5; 7 bases line up with TRBD1. The CDR3 length is 16 residues. The junction had 10 bases not matched to a gene; V was cut back by 5 bases and J by 3 bases. The germline V gene encodes CDR1 MNHEY and CDR2 SMNVEV (reference sequence). The CDR3 loop is CASSHLPGQLNQPQHF. The DNA for the CDR3 is TGTGCCAGCAGTCACCTACCGGGACAGCTCAATCAGCCCCAGCATTTT.

In this sample, this clonotype turned up many times. The CDR3 DNA is TGTGCCAGCAGTAACACAGGGGGGCACACTGAAGCTTTCTTT. Translating it yields CASSNTGGHTEAFF. The chain links TRBV12-3 or TRBV12-4 to TRBJ1-1, with 8 nucleotides matching TRBD1. Trimming removed 5 bases from V and 3 bases from J; junction bases left unmatched: 5. There are 14 residues in the CDR3.

This clonotype occurred a few times. The chain is built from TRBV14 and TRBJ1-2; 9 bases fit TRBD1. Germline V gene lookup returns CDR1 SGHDN and CDR2 FVKESK. V dropped 2 bases and J dropped 4; count of bases not matched to a gene: 8. The CDR3 runs to 16 residues. CDR3 loop: CASSQRDRARVYGYTF. CDR3 nucleotide sequence: TGTGCCAGCAGCCAACGGGACAGGGCTAGAGTCTATGGCTACACCTTC.

Here the CDR3 reads CASTGLAGLSYEQYF. In DNA form, the CDR3 reads TGTGCCAGCACCGGACTAGCGGGGCTCTCCTACGAGCAGTACTTC. The chain employs TRBV27 and TRBJ2-7, with 12 bases matching TRBD2. There are 15 residues in the CDR3. Germline CDR1 and CDR2: MNHEY and SMNVEV (reference sequence). V shed 7 bases, J shed 0 bases, and the junction held 4 bases outside the gene matches.

V gene TRBV11-1 combines with J gene TRBJ1-2, with 8 bases that match TRBD1. Unmatched junction bases numbered 17, after V lost 5 bases and J lost 6 bases. The CDR3 runs to 17 residues. Germline V CDR1 and CDR2: SGHAT, FQDESV (reference sequence). The CDR3 sequence is CASSVVLGISGGNGYTF. CDR3 nucleotide sequence: TGTGCCAGCAGCGTTGTATTGGGTATTTCAGGGGGCAATGGCTACACCTTC.

This chain connects TRBV27 to TRBJ2-2; the match to TRBD2 covers 7 bases. Germline assignment: CDR1 MNHEY and CDR2 SMNVEV (reference sequence). Trimming removed 3 bases from V and 4 bases from J; junction bases left unmatched: 11. This CDR3 has 17 amino acids. The CDR3 reads CASSLVGGVRGTGELFF. The CDR3 DNA reads as TGTGCCAGCAGTTTGGTGGGGGGGGTGCGGGGCACCGGGGAGCTGTTTTTT.

This clonotype was observed many times. The chain uses TRBV19 and TRBJ2-5; possible D gene TRBD1, 6 bases. CDR1 and CDR2 from the germline V gene are LNHDA and SQIVND (reference sequence). V was cut by 5 bases and J by 5 bases, with 21 bases left in between. The CDR3 extends over 16 amino acids. The DNA of the CDR3 is TGTGCCAGTAGTCCGATAGCAGGGGCCTCGTGGGAGACCCAGTACTTC. Translated, it gives CASSPIAGASWETQYF.

There are many counts of this clonotype. The rearrangement uses TRBV5-1 and TRBJ1-1, with 7 positions matching TRBD1. Trimming cost V 5 bases and J 2 bases; bases outside gene matches: 9. Germline V gene sequence: CDR1 SGHRS, CDR2 YFSETQ. The CDR3 sequence is 15 residues long. Written as DNA, the CDR3 is TGCGCCAGCAGTTTTGGCACAGGGGCAAACACTGAAGCTTTCTTT. Translated, it gives CASSFGTGANTEAFF.

This clonotype appeared many times. CDR3 sequence: CASSYSMLSPGRDRRATGELFF. The CDR3 nucleotides are TGTGCCAGCAGTTACTCGATGTTGTCGCCTGGAAGGGACAGACGGGCCACCGGGGAGCTGTTTTTT. V is TRBV6-2 or TRBV6-3 and J is TRBJ2-2; TRBD1 matches 7 bases. This CDR3 is 22 amino acids long. V shed 0 bases and J 4 bases; nucleotides not matched to a gene: 23. CDR1 and CDR2 (germline): MNHEY, SVGEGT.

At least ten counts were recorded for this clonotype. This sequence joins TRBV10-3 and TRBJ1-5, with 7 bases that match TRBD1. Germline V gene sequence: CDR1 ENHRY, CDR2 SYGVKD. CDR3 length: 16 residues. J was trimmed by 0 bases and V by 8 bases; bases with no gene match: 10. The CDR3 DNA sequence: TGTGCCATCCCCGGGACAGACCCCTATAGCAATCAGCCCCAGCATTTT. It translates to CAIPGTDPYSNQPQHF.

This clonotype occurred many times. The chain links TRBV11-1 to TRBJ2-2; 7 bases line up with TRBD2. The ends lost 8 bases at V and 3 bases at J; junction bases unmatched: 9. The CDR3 extends over 15 amino acids. CDR1 and CDR2 from the germline V gene are SGHAT and FQDESV (reference sequence). In DNA, the CDR3 is TGTGCCAGCGGGCCCGGGACTACCTACACCGGGGAGCTGTTTTTT. This gives the protein CASGPGTTYTGELFF.

This clonotype occurred a few times. The rearrangement joins TRBV11-1 to TRBJ2-7; 12 nucleotides match TRBD2. The CDR3 covers 19 residues. Germline-derived CDR1 and CDR2 are SGHAT and FQDESV (reference sequence). V lost 1 base to trimming and J lost 0 bases; unmatched junction nucleotides: 10. The CDR3, as DNA: TGTGCCAGCAGCTTAGTCGGGCCTAGCGGGAGGGGATTCTCCTACGAGCAGTACTTC. Amino acids: CASSLVGPSGRGFSYEQYF.

This clonotype was detected many times. The chain combines TRBV7-9 with TRBJ2-5, with D unresolved. CDR3 length: 15 residues. CDR1 is SEHNR and CDR2 is FQNEAQ in the germline V gene (reference sequence). Trimming removed 3 bases at V and 0 bases at J, with 11 bases between. Written as DNA, the CDR3 is TGTGCCAGCAGCTTCTCCACAAGCGACCAAGAGACCCAGTACTTC. It yields the protein CASSFSTSDQETQYF.